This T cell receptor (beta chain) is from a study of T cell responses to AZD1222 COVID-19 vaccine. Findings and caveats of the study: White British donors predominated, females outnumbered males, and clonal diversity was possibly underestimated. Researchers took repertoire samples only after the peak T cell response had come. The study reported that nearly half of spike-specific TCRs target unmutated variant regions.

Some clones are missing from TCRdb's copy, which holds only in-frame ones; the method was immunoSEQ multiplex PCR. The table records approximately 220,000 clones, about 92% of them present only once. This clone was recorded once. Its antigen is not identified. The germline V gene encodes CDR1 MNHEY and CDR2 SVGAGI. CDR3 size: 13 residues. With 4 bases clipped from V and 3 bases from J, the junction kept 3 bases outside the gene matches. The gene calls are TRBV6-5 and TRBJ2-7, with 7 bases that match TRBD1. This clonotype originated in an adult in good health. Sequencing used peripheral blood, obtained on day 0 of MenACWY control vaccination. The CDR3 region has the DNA TGTGCCAGCAGTTCGGACAGGATCTACGAGCAGTACTTC. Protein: CASSSDRIYEQYF.